This T cell receptor (beta chain) was obtained from a study of vaccination effects on CD4 cells after COVID-19. Worth noting for this clone: Its specificity is not known.

Here immunoSEQ multiplex PCR was the method, and the copy in TCRdb shows in-frame clones only, minus some. The sample lists around 79,000 clones; 60% to 85% were seen once. This CDR3 is built from 17 residues. With 4 bases clipped from V and 4 bases from J, the junction kept 10 bases outside the gene matches. Looked up from germline, CDR1 is SGHNT and CDR2 is YYREEE (reference sequence). Pools of viral peptides were used by the ViraFEST assay to expand antigen-specific CD4+ T cells ahead of sequencing. Following culture for around 10 days, CD4+ T cells were isolated. Prior SARS-CoV-2 infection was absent in the vaccine recipients, as shown by negative nucleocapsid antibodies. The authors exchanged half the medium for IL-2 medium on days 3 and 7. Findings and caveats of the study: Researchers reported few convalescent patients and no early post-infection timepoints in the study.

This clonotype originated in a human donor who received a COVID-19 vaccine. The input for sequencing was CD4+ T cells from PBMCs cultured with SARS-CoV-2 spike peptides, taken before COVID-19 vaccination. The chain joins TRBV5-4 to TRBJ2-3, with 12 bases aligning to TRBD2. In nucleotides, the CDR3 is TGTGCCAGCAGCATGGGGGCTAGCGGGGGGGCCCCAGATACGCAGTATTTT. Residues: CASSMGASGGAPDTQYF.